The T cell receptor beta chain described here comes from a study of cytomegalovirus exposure and HLA in healthy donors. The study's findings and limits: Upon later analysis, HLA-associated TCR beta chains proved more clonally expanded than other, equally common chains. Sequencing depth roughly uniform across donors was assumed in presence/absence analyses. TCR beta V- and J-gene trimming, according to a later analysis, was linked to a missense DCLRE1C variant. Apparent HLA restriction characterized most CMV-associated TCR beta chains in a later analysis.

The germline V gene encodes CDR1 MDHEN and CDR2 SYDVKM. V was pared by 8 bases and J by 2 bases, with 16 bases between. The CDR3 has 14 residues. Both 60 Vbeta primers and 13 Jbeta primers went into the PCR. Profiling relied on immunoSEQ multiplex PCR, and the TCRdb table lists in-frame clones only, not all of them. Among roughly 140,000 clones listed, over 65% were seen once. This clone was picked up a small number of times. The antigen is undetermined. This sequence joins TRBV28 and TRBJ2-7; maybe TRBD2 (6 bases). The sequenced sample was PBMCs. This clonotype was sampled from a male donor in good health and CMV-seronegative. CDR3 protein: CASLRGIGAYEQYF. DNA of the CDR3: TGTGCCAGCCTACGCGGGATCGGGGCCTACGAGCAGTACTTC.